This is a list of T cell receptor beta chains from one sample in a study of shared clonotypes between healthy human individuals. Sequencing used immunoSEQ multiplex PCR; TCRdb keeps in-frame clones, though not all of them. The sample lists over 700,000 clones; just under 75% were seen once. The sequenced material came from memory CD4+ T cells sorted from blood. These receptors were obtained from a woman aged 30 to 39 in good health. CDR3s include the opening cysteine and the closing phenylalanine or tryptophan. D genes are given only for firm matches. Expanded clones are given a class, and other clones once, few, many or no size at all.

- | TRBJ2-7 | TRBV6-6 | many | TGTGCCAGCAGTTACTCCGGACAAGCCCCCGAGCAGTACTTC | CASSYSGQAPEQYF
- | TRBJ1-4 | TRBV10-2 | - | TGCGCCAGCAGTCTAGGTGCAACTAATGAAAAACTGTTTTTT | CASSLGATNEKLFF
TRBD1 | TRBJ2-4 | TRBV5-6 | - | TGTGCCAGCAGCTCCACAGGGGCCCAGGACCGAGGGATTCAGTACTTC | CASSSTGAQDRGIQYF
- | TRBJ2-2 | TRBV15 | - | TGTGCCACCAGCAGGAGTGTCGGGTGGCCAACAAGGACCGGGGAGCTGTTTTTT | CATSRSVGWPTRTGELFF
- | TRBJ2-5 | TRBV27 | - | TGTGCCAGCAGAAACCCCAGGTACCAAGAGACCCAGTACTTC | CASRNPRYQETQYF
- | TRBJ1-1 | TRBV2 | - | TGTGCCAGGAAGGATAACGAGGACACTGAAGCTTTCTTT | CARKDNEDTEAFF
TRBD2 | TRBJ2-1 | TRBV7-3 | - | TGTGCCAGCAGCCCCTCACGGGGCCTAGCGGGAGTTAATGAGCAGTTCTTC | CASSPSRGLAGVNEQFF
- | TRBJ2-2 | TRBV27 | - | TGTGCCAGCAGCCCTAACATGGGCACCGGGGAGCTGTTTTTT | CASSPNMGTGELFF
- | TRBJ1-2 | TRBV5-6 | - | TGTGCCAGCAGCCTAGACCGGTGGGACGGCTACACCTTC | CASSLDRWDGYTF
- | TRBJ1-3 | TRBV9 | - | TGTGCCAGCAGCGGGGAACCGAGACTCTCTGGAAACACCATATATTTT | CASSGEPRLSGNTIYF
TRBD2 | TRBJ2-2 | TRBV19 | few | TGTGCCAGTAGCCGTGGCGGGAGTTTCACCGGGGAGCTGTTTTTT | CASSRGGSFTGELFF
- | TRBJ2-6 | TRBV2 | - | TGTGCCAGCGCCCCCAGGACTGGGGCCAACGTCCTGACTTTC | CASAPRTGANVLTF